This T cell receptor (beta chain) was captured by sequencing in a study of blood T cell repertoires in COVID-19. Profiling relied on immunoSEQ multiplex PCR, and the TCRdb table lists in-frame clones only, not all of them. The top ten hold around 1.2% of the sample, which has approximately 210,000 clones, about 92% seen once. V was cut by 7 bases and J by 3 bases, with 10 bases left in between. The CDR3 is made up of 12 amino acids. Germline V gives CDR1 LNHDA, CDR2 SQIVND (reference sequence). This chain joins TRBV19 and TRBJ2-7; D unresolved. The specimen sequenced was peripheral blood. The receptor's source is a man under 40 with acute or convalescent COVID-19. The CDR3 nucleotides read TGTGCCAGTATGAACAGAAACTACGAGCAGTACTTC. The encoded protein is CASMNRNYEQYF.